The source of this T cell receptor beta chain is a study of blood T cell repertoires in COVID-19. Study in general: Samples of COVID-19 (acute and convalescent) were obtained from the United States, Italy and Spain. PBMCs, B-cell-depleted T cells, or T cells provided the cDNA or gDNA that made up the material.

Germline CDR1 is SGHTA and CDR2 is FQGTGA. This CDR3 is 14 amino acids long. Trimming cost V 0 bases and J 9 bases, with 14 bases left between them. The repertoire was sequenced with immunoSEQ multiplex PCR; TCRdb's copy has only in-frame clones and lacks some. The repertoire holds about 220,000 clones, 80% to 85% seen once, with more than 2.5% in the top ten. The chain uses TRBV7-3 and TRBJ2-5, with D possibly being TRBD2 (5 bases). This sequence was found in a woman under 40 who had recovered from COVID-19. The sequencing input was peripheral blood. Here the CDR3 DNA reads TGTGCCAGCAGCTTAACGGCCTTTTCGGAGGCCCAGTACTTC. Protein product: CASSLTAFSEAQYF.